A single sample gave rise to the 27 T cell receptor beta chains below, sequenced in a study of T cell clusters in autoimmune cytopenias. TRB amplification used 250 ng of peripheral blood genomic DNA. One tube held mixed TRB-A and TRB-B primer pools for touch-down PCR. TCRdb reprocessed the multiplex PCR reads and reports one entry per CDR3 protein, with no DNA. The sample's table shows about 5,000 distinct CDR3 sequences. Sequenced: peripheral blood. Receptor source: a human donor with an autoimmune cytopenia or autoimmune hepatitis (not recorded which).

This clonotype is classed as medium-sized by frequency. The chain couples TRBV6-6 to TRBJ1-6; TCRdb designates TRBD1, a call that cannot be tested without DNA. The CDR3 sequence is 13 residues long. CDR1 and CDR2 (germline): MNHNY, SVGAGI (reference sequence). This chain's CDR3 is CASRSGTGSPLHF.

V and J are TRBV19 and TRBJ1-5; TCRdb's assignment of TRBD1 cannot be checked, as there is no DNA. The CDR3 covers 13 residues. The germline gives CDR1 LNHDA, CDR2 SQIVND (reference sequence). The CDR3 here is CATRDRGNQPQHF.

According to its frequency, this clonotype is medium-sized. The gene calls are TRBV6-5 and TRBJ1-2. Germline-derived CDR1 and CDR2 are MNHEY and SVGAGI. The CDR3 has 16 amino acids. This CDR3 reads CASSSQRANANYGYTF.

CDR3 amino acids: CASSLTSGPYEQYF. V and J are TRBV7-2 and TRBJ2-7; the D gene TCRdb calls, TRBD2, cannot be checked with no DNA. Germline CDR1 is SGHTA and CDR2 is FQGNSA. The CDR3 covers 14 residues.

The V and J genes are TRBV12-3 or TRBV12-4 and TRBJ1-2; there is no DNA to check the TCRdb D call of TRBD1. This CDR3 contains 13 residues. The CDR3 spells CATYGGINYGYTF.

Judged by frequency, this clonotype is medium-sized. The rearrangement joins TRBV7-2 to TRBJ2-3; TCRdb outputs TRBD1, but without DNA this stays unchecked. Looked up from germline, CDR1 is SGHTA and CDR2 is FQGNSA. The CDR3 contains 15 residues. This CDR3 is CASTSGHFRTDTQYF.

The genes are TRBV6-2 or TRBV6-3 and TRBJ1-1. The CDR3 loop spans 12 amino acids. From germline, CDR1 is MNHEY and CDR2 SVGEGT. CDR3 protein: CASSYPNTEAFF.

This clonotype is identified as medium-sized from frequency. This sequence joins TRBV20-1 and TRBJ2-3; TCRdb's assignment of TRBD2 cannot be checked, as there is no DNA. The CDR3 totals 16 residues. Germline lookup yields CDR1 DFQATT and CDR2 SNEGSKA (reference sequence). CDR3: CSASTVGLAGPDTQYF.

The chain is built from TRBV13 and TRBJ2-3; TCRdb reports TRBD1, a call that lacks DNA to check it against. The CDR3 is made up of 14 amino acids. Germline V lookup: CDR1 PRHDT, CDR2 FYEKMQ (reference sequence). The CDR3: CASSPTGGPDTQYF.

This chain joins TRBV27 and TRBJ2-5; the TRBD1 assignment by TCRdb is unverifiable without DNA. Germline-derived CDR1 and CDR2 are MNHEY and SMNVEV (reference sequence). The CDR3 has 16 residues. The CDR3: CASSLNSPPGQETQYF.

This clonotype counts as medium-sized by frequency. V and J are TRBV6-1 and TRBJ1-3. The CDR3 length is 17 residues. Germline V CDR1 and CDR2: MNHNS, SASEGT. The CDR3 reads CASSEVTFRARNVTIYF.

This clonotype counts as medium-sized by frequency. This chain connects TRBV29-1 to TRBJ1-1. CDR1 and CDR2 (germline): SQVTM, ANQGSEA. CDR3 size: 12 residues. The chain's CDR3 is CSVDMGNTEAFF.

The gene calls are TRBV3-1 and TRBJ2-5; TCRdb's D gene call, TRBD2, goes unchecked for lack of DNA. The CDR3 length is 15 residues. Germline V gives CDR1 LGHDT, CDR2 YNNKEL (reference sequence). CDR3 loop: CASSQDGRAGETQYF.

The J gene is TRBJ1-1, the V gene TRBV5-1; TCRdb's D call of TRBD1 is untestable without DNA. This CDR3 is 15 amino acids long. Germline CDR1 reads SGHRS; CDR2 reads YFSETQ. The CDR3 sequence is CASSSRDPGQGEAFF.

This clonotype counts as medium-sized by frequency. The rearrangement joins TRBV7-9 to TRBJ1-2; the TCRdb D gene call, TRBD1, has no DNA to confirm it. The CDR3 spans 14 residues. Germline V gene sequence: CDR1 SEHNR, CDR2 FQNEAQ (reference sequence). CDR3 sequence: CASSLQGDTAGYTF. The full variable domain, its missing parts supplied by reference TRBV7-9 and TRBJ1-2, is DTGVSQNPRHKITKRGQNVTFRCDPISEHNRLYWYRQTLGQGPEFLTYFQNEAQLEKSRLLSDRFSAERPKGSFSTLEIQRTEQGDSAMYLCASSLQGDTAGYTFGSGTRLTVV.

The genes are TRBV7-2 and TRBJ1-1; TCRdb designates TRBD1, a call that cannot be tested without DNA. Germline values: CDR1 SGHTA, CDR2 FQGNSA. The CDR3 length is 13 residues. CDR3: CATELTVNTEAFF.

Considering frequency, this clonotype is medium-sized. The chain uses TRBV20-1 and TRBJ1-1. Germline-derived CDR1 and CDR2 are DFQATT and SNEGSKA (reference sequence). This CDR3 region has 12 residues. The CDR3 region is CSARAGPTEAFF.

This clonotype ranks as medium-sized (0.01 to 0.1%) in terms of frequency. The V call is TRBV6-1, the J call TRBJ2-7; there is no DNA to check the TCRdb D call of TRBD1. Germline CDR1 MNHNS, CDR2 SASEGT. The CDR3 contains 12 residues. The CDR3 is CASGRGYYEQYF.

This chain links TRBV6-5 with TRBJ2-7; TCRdb's D gene call, TRBD1, goes unchecked for lack of DNA. In germline, CDR1 is MNHEY, CDR2 SVGAGI. The CDR3 consists of 14 residues. This CDR3 is CASSRDRGLYEQYF.

The V call is TRBV15, the J call TRBJ1-5; TCRdb's D gene call, TRBD1, goes unchecked for lack of DNA. The CDR3 totals 15 residues. Germline CDR1 LNHNV, CDR2 YYDKDF (reference sequence). The CDR3 sequence is CATSSQQGRNQPQHF.

This clonotype is medium-sized by frequency. The chain recombines TRBV6-5 with TRBJ1-6; TCRdb's assignment of TRBD1 cannot be checked, as there is no DNA. Germline V gene sequence: CDR1 MNHEY, CDR2 SVGAGI. The CDR3 is 15 amino acids. The CDR3 sequence is CASSYRTGWASPLHF.

This clonotype is labeled medium-sized (0.01 to 0.1%) based on frequency. The chain links TRBV11-2 to TRBJ2-2. The germline V gene encodes CDR1 SGHAT and CDR2 FQNNGV. The CDR3 is 16 residues long. CDR3 sequence reads: CASSSRRITNTGELFF.

This clonotype counts as medium-sized (0.01 to 0.1%) by frequency. The V gene is TRBV7-2, the J gene TRBJ1-1. Germline V lookup: CDR1 SGHTA, CDR2 FQGNSA. This CDR3 has 13 amino acids. The CDR3 here is CASRPGLNTEAFF. Drawing the rest from reference TRBV7-2 and TRBJ1-1, the complete variable domain is GAGVSQSPSNKVTEKGKDVELRCDPISGHTALYWYRQSLGQGLEFLIYFQGNSAPDKSGLPSDRFSAERTGGSVSTLTIQRTQQEDSAVYLCASRPGLNTEAFFGQGTRLTVV.

The V gene is TRBV4-1, the J gene TRBJ1-4. The CDR3 sequence is 15 residues long. Germline V gives CDR1 MGHRA, CDR2 YSYEKL. The chain's CDR3 is CASSQDLGAYEKLFF.

This clonotype ranks as medium-sized in terms of frequency. The chain is built from TRBV6-5 and TRBJ1-1; the D gene TCRdb calls, TRBD1, cannot be checked with no DNA. This CDR3 comprises 13 residues. Germline CDR1 is MNHEY and CDR2 is SVGAGI. CDR3 in amino acids: CATGGQGWTEAFF.

This rearrangement joins TRBV5-1 to TRBJ1-6. CDR1 is SGHRS, CDR2 YFSETQ, per germline. The CDR3 consists of 14 residues. The CDR3: CASSFREPNSPLHF.

The chain employs TRBV12-3 or TRBV12-4 and TRBJ1-1. The CDR3 totals 14 residues. Here the CDR3 reads CASSSSVGGAKAFF.